The sequence of this T cell receptor (beta chain) was determined in a study of PD-L1 blockade in urothelial cancer. Study at large: Atezolizumab 1,200 mg was given intravenously every 3 weeks, starting 2014.

TCRdb's table, derived via immunoSEQ multiplex PCR, lists solely in-frame clones and lacks some. This table holds about 51,000 clones, 88% found once. The V gene lost 4 bases and the J gene lost 1 base, with 19 bases spanning the gap. Germline V gene sequence: CDR1 ENHRY, CDR2 SYGVKD. The CDR3 spans 17 residues. Sample time point: peripheral blood 6 weeks after treatment start. The source material was PBMCs, sampled around atezolizumab (anti-PD-L1) treatment. The chain uses TRBV10-3 and TRBJ2-5; possible D gene TRBD2, 7 bases. This sequence was found in a man in his sixties with urothelial cancer. CDR3 residues: CAISGGRTGGPQETQYF. The CDR3 DNA follows: TGTGCCATCAGTGGGGGTCGAACGGGGGGCCCCCAAGAGACCCAGTACTTC.